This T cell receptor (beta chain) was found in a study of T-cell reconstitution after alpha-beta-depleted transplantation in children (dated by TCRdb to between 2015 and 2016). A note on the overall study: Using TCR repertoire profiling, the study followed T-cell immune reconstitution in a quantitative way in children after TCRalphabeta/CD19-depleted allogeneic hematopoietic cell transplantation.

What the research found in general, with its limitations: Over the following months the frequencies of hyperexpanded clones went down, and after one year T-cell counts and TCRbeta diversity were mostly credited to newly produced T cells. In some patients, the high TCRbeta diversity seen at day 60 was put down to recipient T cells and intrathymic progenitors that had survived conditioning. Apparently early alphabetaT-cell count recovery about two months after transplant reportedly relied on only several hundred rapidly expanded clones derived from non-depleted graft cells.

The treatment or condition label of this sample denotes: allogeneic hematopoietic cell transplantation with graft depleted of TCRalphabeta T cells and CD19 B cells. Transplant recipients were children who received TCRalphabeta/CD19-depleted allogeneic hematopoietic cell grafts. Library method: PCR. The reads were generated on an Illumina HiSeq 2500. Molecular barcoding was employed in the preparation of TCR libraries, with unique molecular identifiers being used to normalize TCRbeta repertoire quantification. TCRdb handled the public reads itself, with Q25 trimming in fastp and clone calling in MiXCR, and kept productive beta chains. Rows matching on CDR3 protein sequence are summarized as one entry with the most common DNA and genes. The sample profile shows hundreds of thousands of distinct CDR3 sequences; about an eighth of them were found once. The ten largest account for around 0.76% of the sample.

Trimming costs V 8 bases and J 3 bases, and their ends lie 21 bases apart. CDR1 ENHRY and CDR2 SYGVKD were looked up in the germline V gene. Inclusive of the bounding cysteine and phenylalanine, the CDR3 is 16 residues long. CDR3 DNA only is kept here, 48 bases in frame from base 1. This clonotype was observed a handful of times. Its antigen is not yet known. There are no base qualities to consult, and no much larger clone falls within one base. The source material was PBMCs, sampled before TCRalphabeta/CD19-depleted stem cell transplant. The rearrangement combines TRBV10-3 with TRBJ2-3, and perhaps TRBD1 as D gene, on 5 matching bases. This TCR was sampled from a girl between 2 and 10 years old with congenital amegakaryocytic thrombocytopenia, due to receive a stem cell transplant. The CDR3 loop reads CAIQHTVTGKTDTQYF. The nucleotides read TGTGCCATCCAACACACGGTCACAGGAAAAACAGATACGCAGTATTTT.